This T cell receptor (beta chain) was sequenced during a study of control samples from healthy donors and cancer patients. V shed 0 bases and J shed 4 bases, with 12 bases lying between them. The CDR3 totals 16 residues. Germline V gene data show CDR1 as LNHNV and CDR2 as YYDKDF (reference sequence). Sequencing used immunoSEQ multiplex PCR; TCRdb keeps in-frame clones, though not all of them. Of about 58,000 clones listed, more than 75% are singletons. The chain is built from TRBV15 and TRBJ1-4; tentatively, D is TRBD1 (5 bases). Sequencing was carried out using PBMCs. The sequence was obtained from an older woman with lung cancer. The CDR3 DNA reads TGTGCCACCAGCAGAGATCGTCGCGGGGGTAATGAAAAACTGTTTTTT. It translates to CATSRDRRGGNEKLFF.